This is a list of T cell receptor beta chains from one sample in a study of shared clonotypes between healthy human individuals. Sequencing used immunoSEQ multiplex PCR; TCRdb keeps in-frame clones, though not all of them. The data contain about 1.4 million clones, roughly 96% of them singletons. Sequenced: naive CD4+ T cells sorted from blood. The receptors were gathered from a man younger than 40 in good health. The CDR3 runs from the conserved cysteine through the conserved F or W. The order of the fields is V gene, clone size, J gene, D gene, CDR3 protein, CDR3 DNA. D genes are given only for firm matches. Clone size is not always given. Where it is, it says once, few, many or a class for expanded clones.

V gene: TRBV29-1; clone size: -; J gene: TRBJ2-1; D gene: TRBD2; CDR3 protein: CSAGASGPNEQFF; CDR3 DNA: TGCAGCGCTGGGGCTAGCGGCCCGAATGAGCAGTTCTTC
V gene: TRBV5-1; clone size: -; J gene: TRBJ2-3; D gene: TRBD2; CDR3 protein: CASSLLAGMSDTQYF; CDR3 DNA: TGCGCCAGCAGCTTGCTAGCGGGCATGTCGGATACGCAGTATTTT
V gene: TRBV19; clone size: -; J gene: TRBJ2-7; D gene: TRBD2; CDR3 protein: CASSELAGGASSYEQYF; CDR3 DNA: TGTGCCAGTAGTGAGCTAGCGGGAGGCGCGAGCTCCTACGAGCAGTACTTC
V gene: TRBV27; clone size: -; J gene: TRBJ2-1; D gene: TRBD2; CDR3 protein: CASRILAGGLYIDEQFF; CDR3 DNA: TGTGCCAGCAGAATACTAGCGGGAGGGCTATATATCGATGAGCAGTTCTTC
V gene: TRBV29-1; clone size: -; J gene: TRBJ1-3; D gene: -; CDR3 protein: CSTEDSSGNTIYF; CDR3 DNA: TGCAGCACCGAGGACAGCTCTGGAAACACCATATATTTT
V gene: TRBV5-1; clone size: -; J gene: TRBJ2-7; D gene: TRBD1; CDR3 protein: CASSPGTGGEQYF; CDR3 DNA: TGCGCCAGCAGCCCGGGGACAGGGGGCGAGCAGTACTTC
V gene: TRBV21-1; clone size: -; J gene: TRBJ1-2; D gene: -; CDR3 protein: CASSKGDYPCRGLGGYTF; CDR3 DNA: -
V gene: TRBV30; clone size: -; J gene: TRBJ1-1; D gene: TRBD1; CDR3 protein: CAWTRGQGLSGEAFF; CDR3 DNA: TGTGCCTGGACCCGTGGACAGGGGCTTTCCGGGGAAGCTTTCTTT
V gene: TRBV18; clone size: -; J gene: TRBJ2-1; D gene: TRBD2; CDR3 protein: CASSPLAGVPSEQFF; CDR3 DNA: TGTGCCAGCTCACCACTAGCGGGAGTGCCGAGTGAGCAGTTCTTC
V gene: TRBV7-2; clone size: -; J gene: TRBJ2-3; D gene: -; CDR3 protein: CASSLGGKRTDTQYF; CDR3 DNA: TGTGCCAGCAGCTTGGGCGGCAAGCGCACAGATACGCAGTATTTT
V gene: TRBV7-2; clone size: once; J gene: TRBJ2-1; D gene: -; CDR3 protein: CASSFEASYNEQFF; CDR3 DNA: TGTGCCAGCAGCTTTGAGGCCTCCTACAATGAGCAGTTCTTC
V gene: TRBV5-6; clone size: -; J gene: TRBJ2-7; D gene: TRBD1; CDR3 protein: CASSRTRTGHSYEQYF; CDR3 DNA: TGTGCCAGCAGCCGGACGCGGACAGGGCATTCCTACGAGCAGTACTTC
V gene: TRBV11-3; clone size: -; J gene: TRBJ2-1; D gene: TRBD2; CDR3 protein: CASSWGLTSGTRNNEQFF; CDR3 DNA: TGTGCCAGCAGCTGGGGCCTGACTAGCGGGACTAGGAACAATGAGCAGTTCTTC
V gene: TRBV7-2; clone size: -; J gene: TRBJ2-7; D gene: -; CDR3 protein: CASSLALQTTYEQYF; CDR3 DNA: TGTGCCAGCAGCTTAGCGCTGCAGACCACCTACGAGCAGTACTTC
V gene: TRBV5-1; clone size: -; J gene: TRBJ1-4; D gene: -; CDR3 protein: CASSLDSEKLFF; CDR3 DNA: TGCGCCAGCAGCTTGGATTCTGAAAAACTGTTTTTT
V gene: TRBV10-3; clone size: -; J gene: TRBJ2-2; D gene: TRBD1; CDR3 protein: CAIGDRNTGELFF; CDR3 DNA: TGTGCCATCGGGGACAGGAACACCGGGGAGCTGTTTTTT
V gene: TRBV9; clone size: -; J gene: TRBJ2-2; D gene: TRBD2; CDR3 protein: CASSAILTSGSNTGELFF; CDR3 DNA: TGTGCCAGCAGCGCTATCCTGACTAGCGGGTCGAACACCGGGGAGCTGTTTTTT
V gene: TRBV27; clone size: -; J gene: TRBJ2-3; D gene: TRBD1; CDR3 protein: CASRTTGASTDTQYF; CDR3 DNA: TGTGCCAGCAGGACCACAGGGGCTAGCACAGATACGCAGTATTTT
V gene: TRBV5-1; clone size: -; J gene: TRBJ1-4; D gene: TRBD1; CDR3 protein: CASSLGQGGNNEKLFF; CDR3 DNA: TGCGCCAGCAGCTTGGGACAGGGAGGGAATAATGAAAAACTGTTTTTT
V gene: TRBV19; clone size: -; J gene: TRBJ2-3; D gene: TRBD1; CDR3 protein: CASSTYRRDRTQYF; CDR3 DNA: TGTGCCAGTAGTACCTATCGCCGGGACAGAACGCAGTATTTT
V gene: TRBV6-5; clone size: -; J gene: TRBJ2-1; D gene: -; CDR3 protein: CASSYSRGLYNEQFF; CDR3 DNA: TGTGCCAGCAGTTACTCACGGGGCTTGTACAATGAGCAGTTCTTC
V gene: TRBV2; clone size: -; J gene: TRBJ2-5; D gene: -; CDR3 protein: CASSNPDGTQYF; CDR3 DNA: TGTGCCAGCAGTAACCCCGATGGGACCCAGTACTTC
V gene: TRBV2; clone size: -; J gene: TRBJ2-7; D gene: -; CDR3 protein: CASSEERGEQYF; CDR3 DNA: TGTGCCAGCAGTGAGGAGAGGGGCGAGCAGTACTTC
V gene: TRBV25-1; clone size: -; J gene: TRBJ2-5; D gene: -; CDR3 protein: CASSEFARGETQYF; CDR3 DNA: TGTGCCAGCAGTGAATTTGCCAGGGGAGAGACCCAGTACTTC
V gene: TRBV6-5; clone size: -; J gene: TRBJ2-7; D gene: -; CDR3 protein: CASSYSLAGTGDEQYF; CDR3 DNA: TGTGCCAGCAGTTACTCGTTGGCTGGGACGGGGGACGAGCAGTACTTC